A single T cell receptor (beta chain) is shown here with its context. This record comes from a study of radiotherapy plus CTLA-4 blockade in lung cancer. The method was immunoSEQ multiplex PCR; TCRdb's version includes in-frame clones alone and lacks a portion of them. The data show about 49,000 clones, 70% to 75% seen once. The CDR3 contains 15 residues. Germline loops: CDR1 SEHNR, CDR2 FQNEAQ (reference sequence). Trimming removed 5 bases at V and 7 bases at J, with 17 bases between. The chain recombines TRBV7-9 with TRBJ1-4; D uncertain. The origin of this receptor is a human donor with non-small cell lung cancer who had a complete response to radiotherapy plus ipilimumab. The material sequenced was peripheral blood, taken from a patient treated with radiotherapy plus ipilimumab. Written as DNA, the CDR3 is TGTGCCAGCAGCATCCTCCAGGCGAAGTCTGAAAAACTGTTTTTT. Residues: CASSILQAKSEKLFF.